Listed below are T cell receptor beta chains from one sample, sequenced in a study of cytomegalovirus exposure and HLA in healthy donors. Sequenced by immunoSEQ multiplex PCR; TCRdb stores in-frame clones only, minus some. Of some 180,000 clones listed, approximately 80% are singletons. The sequencing sample was made of PBMCs. The receptors derive from a woman in her twenties or thirties in good health and CMV-seropositive. The CDR3 runs from the conserved cysteine through the conserved F or W. Each record gives: CDR3 DNA, CDR3 protein, D gene, clone size, J gene, V gene. A D gene is named only where the DNA matches it firmly. The size entry is marked missing in some rows and otherwise reads once, few, many or a size class.

CDR3 DNA: TGCGCCAGCAGCCAGACGGACAGGCCCCTCTATGGCTACACCTTC
CDR3 protein: CASSQTDRPLYGYTF
D gene: TRBD1
clone size: .
J gene: TRBJ1-2
V gene: TRBV4-1

CDR3 DNA: TGTGCCAGCAAGCGGGTCCACGGGAGGTCCCCCTACAATGAGCAGTTCTTC
CDR3 protein: CASKRVHGRSPYNEQFF
D gene: TRBD2
clone size: .
J gene: TRBJ2-1
V gene: TRBV19

CDR3 DNA: TGTGCCTGGAGTGAGGACGGACAGGAGCAGTTCTTC
CDR3 protein: CAWSEDGQEQFF
D gene: .
clone size: once
J gene: TRBJ2-1
V gene: TRBV30

CDR3 DNA: TGTGCCTGGAGTGTCGGCAGGGGGAAGGACACTGAAGCTTTCTTT
CDR3 protein: CAWSVGRGKDTEAFF
D gene: TRBD1
clone size: .
J gene: TRBJ1-1
V gene: TRBV30

CDR3 DNA: TGCGCCAGCAGCTTGGGGACAGGGAGCATGAACACTGAAGCTTTCTTT
CDR3 protein: CASSLGTGSMNTEAFF
D gene: TRBD1
clone size: .
J gene: TRBJ1-1
V gene: TRBV5-1

CDR3 DNA: TGTGCCAGCAGCCAATCGGGACTAGCGGGAGACAATGAGCAGTTCTTC
CDR3 protein: CASSQSGLAGDNEQFF
D gene: TRBD2
clone size: .
J gene: TRBJ2-1
V gene: TRBV5-6

CDR3 DNA: TGTGCCAGCAGCGAAGAGTACGGGCAGTACTTC
CDR3 protein: CASSEEYGQYF
D gene: .
clone size: .
J gene: TRBJ2-7
V gene: TRBV5-5

CDR3 DNA: TGTGCCAGCAGTGGACCCCGGGGGGACTACGAGCAGTACTTC
CDR3 protein: CASSGPRGDYEQYF
D gene: TRBD2
clone size: .
J gene: TRBJ2-7
V gene: TRBV2

CDR3 DNA: TGTGCCAGCAGCAACGCGTTTAGGGGTCAGGAGCAGTACTTC
CDR3 protein: CASSNAFRGQEQYF
D gene: .
clone size: .
J gene: TRBJ2-7
V gene: TRBV7-2

CDR3 DNA: TGTGCCAGTAGGCAGGGACAGGAAAATGAAAAACTGTTTTTT
CDR3 protein: CASRQGQENEKLFF
D gene: TRBD1
clone size: once
J gene: TRBJ1-4
V gene: TRBV19

CDR3 DNA: TGTGCCATCAGTGAGCCTATACCGACAGATACGCAGTATTTT
CDR3 protein: CAISEPIPTDTQYF
D gene: .
clone size: .
J gene: TRBJ2-3
V gene: TRBV10-3

CDR3 DNA: TGCGCCAGCAGCCAGTTAGCGGGAGAGAGTAGCAATGAGCAGTTCTTC
CDR3 protein: CASSQLAGESSNEQFF
D gene: TRBD2
clone size: .
J gene: TRBJ2-1
V gene: TRBV5-1

CDR3 DNA: TGTGCCAGCAGCTTACATGCGGGGGCGCTCAACACTGAAGCTTTCTTT
CDR3 protein: CASSLHAGALNTEAFF
D gene: .
clone size: .
J gene: TRBJ1-1
V gene: TRBV7-6

CDR3 DNA: TGCGCCAGCAGCCAAGGTGCGGGCCGCCTAAGCACAGATACGCAGTATTTT
CDR3 protein: CASSQGAGRLSTDTQYF
D gene: .
clone size: .
J gene: TRBJ2-3
V gene: TRBV4-3

CDR3 DNA: TGCGCCAGCAGTGAGTGGGAGGTAGGTCACACTGAAGCTTTCTTT
CDR3 protein: CASSEWEVGHTEAFF
D gene: .
clone size: .
J gene: TRBJ1-1
V gene: TRBV10-2

CDR3 DNA: TGTGCCAGCAGTTACTCAGTAGAGGGCTATGGCTACACCTTC
CDR3 protein: CASSYSVEGYGYTF
D gene: .
clone size: many
J gene: TRBJ1-2
V gene: TRBV6-6

CDR3 DNA: TGTGCCAGCAGTTTATCGAGAGAGCAGTACTTC
CDR3 protein: CASSLSREQYF
D gene: .
clone size: .
J gene: TRBJ2-7
V gene: TRBV28

CDR3 DNA: TGTGCCAGCAGCCCTTCCCCTAGCGCCTACGAGCAGTACTTC
CDR3 protein: CASSPSPSAYEQYF
D gene: .
clone size: .
J gene: TRBJ2-7
V gene: TRBV7-9

CDR3 DNA: TGTGCCAGCAGCTTAGCGGGGGGTCTCGAAAGCTCCTACAATGAGCAGTTCTTC
CDR3 protein: CASSLAGGLESSYNEQFF
D gene: TRBD2
clone size: .
J gene: TRBJ2-1
V gene: TRBV4-2

CDR3 DNA: TGTGCCAGCAGCCAACCCCGGAGACTAGCGGGGAGCACAGATACGCAGTATTTT
CDR3 protein: CASSQPRRLAGSTDTQYF
D gene: TRBD2
clone size: .
J gene: TRBJ2-3
V gene: TRBV4-2

CDR3 DNA: TGTGCCAGCAGCCACGGGGTTTACAATGAGCAGTTCTTC
CDR3 protein: CASSHGVYNEQFF
D gene: .
clone size: .
J gene: TRBJ2-1
V gene: TRBV14

CDR3 DNA: TGTGCCAGCAGCTTTATCGGGACAGATTATTCACCCCTCCACTTT
CDR3 protein: CASSFIGTDYSPLHF
D gene: TRBD1
clone size: .
J gene: TRBJ1-6
V gene: TRBV7-2

CDR3 DNA: TGTGCCAGAAGATCCACCCGCTACGAGCAGTACTTC
CDR3 protein: CARRSTRYEQYF
D gene: .
clone size: .
J gene: TRBJ2-7
V gene: TRBV7-6

CDR3 DNA: TGCGCCAGCAGCCAAGATCGAGGCCTCGAGCAGTACTTC
CDR3 protein: CASSQDRGLEQYF
D gene: .
clone size: .
J gene: TRBJ2-7
V gene: TRBV4-3

CDR3 DNA: TGTGCCAGCAGTCCAAGCGGGGAAAATCAGCCCCAGCATTTT
CDR3 protein: CASSPSGENQPQHF
D gene: .
clone size: .
J gene: TRBJ1-5
V gene: TRBV27

CDR3 DNA: TGTGCCTGGGGAAAACTGCCAGGGGTGGGGGAGACCCAGTACTTC
CDR3 protein: CAWGKLPGVGETQYF
D gene: .
clone size: .
J gene: TRBJ2-5
V gene: TRBV30

CDR3 DNA: TGTGCCAGCAGTTTGTGGGACAGGGGGCCCGAGCAGTACTTC
CDR3 protein: CASSLWDRGPEQYF
D gene: TRBD1
clone size: .
J gene: TRBJ2-7
V gene: TRBV27

CDR3 DNA: TGTGCCAGCAGCCACCCGGGACAGGGGGTCGAGCAGTACTTC
CDR3 protein: CASSHPGQGVEQYF
D gene: TRBD1
clone size: .
J gene: TRBJ2-7
V gene: TRBV4-2

CDR3 DNA: TGTGCCAGCAGCCTGACTCCGGGGAGTGGTGAGCAGTTCTTC
CDR3 protein: CASSLTPGSGEQFF
D gene: .
clone size: .
J gene: TRBJ2-1
V gene: TRBV11-2

CDR3 DNA: TGTGCCAGCAGCGTAGAGGGACATTCCTACAATGAGCAGTTCTTC
CDR3 protein: CASSVEGHSYNEQFF
D gene: .
clone size: .
J gene: TRBJ2-1
V gene: TRBV9

CDR3 DNA: TGTGCCAGCAATCCAAGGACAGGAGACAATGAGCAGTTCTTC
CDR3 protein: CASNPRTGDNEQFF
D gene: TRBD1
clone size: .
J gene: TRBJ2-1
V gene: TRBV2

CDR3 DNA: TGCGCCAGCAGCCAAGATAGGGCACAGGGCAAGCAGTACTTC
CDR3 protein: CASSQDRAQGKQYF
D gene: .
clone size: once
J gene: TRBJ2-7
V gene: TRBV4-3

CDR3 DNA: TGTGCCAGTAGTAGAAGGACAGGTAGGGGGACCGGGGAGCTGTTTTTT
CDR3 protein: CASSRRTGRGTGELFF
D gene: TRBD1
clone size: .
J gene: TRBJ2-2
V gene: TRBV19

CDR3 DNA: TGTGCCAGCAGCTTTTTTACCAGCGGGAGTTTATCTGGGGCCAACGTCCTGACTTTC
CDR3 protein: CASSFFTSGSLSGANVLTF
D gene: TRBD2
clone size: .
J gene: TRBJ2-6
V gene: TRBV7-2

CDR3 DNA: TGTGCCAGCAATTCCCGGGACAGGGACCACAATGAGCAGTTCTTC
CDR3 protein: CASNSRDRDHNEQFF
D gene: TRBD1
clone size: once
J gene: TRBJ2-1
V gene: TRBV5-4

CDR3 DNA: TGTGCCAGCAGCGCACCTACCGGGACTAGCGCAGATACGCAGTATTTT
CDR3 protein: CASSAPTGTSADTQYF
D gene: TRBD2
clone size: .
J gene: TRBJ2-3
V gene: TRBV9

CDR3 DNA: TGTGCCAGCAGCTTGGGTCCGGGGGAAACCGGGGAGCTGTTTTTT
CDR3 protein: CASSLGPGETGELFF
D gene: .
clone size: .
J gene: TRBJ2-2
V gene: TRBV5-6

CDR3 DNA: TGTGCCAGCAGCTTGGGGACAGGATGGGATACGCAGTATTTT
CDR3 protein: CASSLGTGWDTQYF
D gene: TRBD1
clone size: .
J gene: TRBJ2-3
V gene: TRBV7-9

CDR3 DNA: TGTGCCAGCAGGTCCGGGACAGGGGACGCAGATACGCAGTATTTT
CDR3 protein: CASRSGTGDADTQYF
D gene: TRBD1
clone size: .
J gene: TRBJ2-3
V gene: TRBV25-1

CDR3 DNA: TGTGCCAGCAGTCCATACCCAATCAGACAGGGGTATAGTTCACCCCTCCACTTT
CDR3 protein: CASSPYPIRQGYSSPLHF
D gene: TRBD1
clone size: .
J gene: TRBJ1-6
V gene: TRBV28

CDR3 DNA: TGTGCTAGCAGCTTAGACAGGTTCGATGAGCAGTACTTC
CDR3 protein: CASSLDRFDEQYF
D gene: .
clone size: .
J gene: TRBJ2-7
V gene: TRBV7-7

CDR3 DNA: TGCGCCAGCAGCTTGGCCTGGGAGGGGACTGAAGCTTTCTTT
CDR3 protein: CASSLAWEGTEAFF
D gene: .
clone size: .
J gene: TRBJ1-1
V gene: TRBV5-1

CDR3 DNA: TGTGCCAGCAGCATCTCACAGGGGGACTATGGCTACACCTTC
CDR3 protein: CASSISQGDYGYTF
D gene: TRBD1
clone size: .
J gene: TRBJ1-2
V gene: TRBV7-2

CDR3 DNA: TGTGCCAGCAGTTACTCGGGGGGAAACACTGAAGCTTTCTTT
CDR3 protein: CASSYSGGNTEAFF
D gene: .
clone size: .
J gene: TRBJ1-1
V gene: TRBV6-5

CDR3 DNA: TGCGCCAGCAGCTTGGTGGCAGGGGTAGACTATGGCTACACCTTC
CDR3 protein: CASSLVAGVDYGYTF
D gene: .
clone size: .
J gene: TRBJ1-2
V gene: TRBV5-1

CDR3 DNA: TGTGCCAGCAGCGCAGGGGGCTCGGAAGCTTTCTTT
CDR3 protein: CASSAGGSEAFF
D gene: TRBD1
clone size: .
J gene: TRBJ1-1
V gene: TRBV2

CDR3 DNA: TGTGCCAGTATGAAACGGCAGGGGTCCTACGAGCAGTACTTC
CDR3 protein: CASMKRQGSYEQYF
D gene: .
clone size: .
J gene: TRBJ2-7
V gene: TRBV19

CDR3 DNA: TGTGCCAGCAGCTTAGACGGACTAGCGGAGGAGACCCAGTACTTC
CDR3 protein: CASSLDGLAEETQYF
D gene: TRBD2
clone size: .
J gene: TRBJ2-5
V gene: TRBV11-2

CDR3 DNA: TGTGCCAGCAGCCCAACCGGGGAGCTGTTTTTT
CDR3 protein: CASSPTGELFF
D gene: .
clone size: few
J gene: TRBJ2-2
V gene: TRBV28

CDR3 DNA: TGTGCCAGCAGTCTGGACAGGCCAAACACTGAAGCTTTCTTT
CDR3 protein: CASSLDRPNTEAFF
D gene: TRBD1
clone size: .
J gene: TRBJ1-1
V gene: TRBV28

CDR3 DNA: TGTGCCAGCAGCGTAGCCGACCGGGGCTATAATTCACCCCTCCACTTT
CDR3 protein: CASSVADRGYNSPLHF
D gene: .
clone size: once
J gene: TRBJ1-6
V gene: TRBV9

CDR3 DNA: TGTGCCAGCACCCAAAGTCGGGGTCAAGAGACCCAGTACTTC
CDR3 protein: CASTQSRGQETQYF
D gene: .
clone size: .
J gene: TRBJ2-5
V gene: TRBV7-2

CDR3 DNA: TGTGCCAGCATCTTACCCCCGAGGGAGCAGTTCTTC
CDR3 protein: CASILPPREQFF
D gene: .
clone size: .
J gene: TRBJ2-1
V gene: TRBV6-1

CDR3 DNA: TGTGCCAGCAGCTTATTTCCGTACTGGGCGGGAGTCGGGGAAGAGACCCAGTACTTC
CDR3 protein: CASSLFPYWAGVGEETQYF
D gene: TRBD2
clone size: .
J gene: TRBJ2-5
V gene: TRBV7-2

CDR3 DNA: TGTGCCAGCAGGGAGGACAGAGCCACTGAAGCTTTCTTT
CDR3 protein: CASREDRATEAFF
D gene: .
clone size: .
J gene: TRBJ1-1
V gene: TRBV6-1